Presented here are 31 T cell receptor beta chains from one specimen sequenced in a study of OX40 agonist ivuxolimab in advanced cancers. The repertoire was sequenced with immunoSEQ multiplex PCR; TCRdb's copy has only in-frame clones and lacks some. The sample records about 88,000 clones, around 85% being singletons. Sequencing was performed on CD4+ or CD8+ T cells sorted from blood, taken in a trial of the OX40 agonist ivuxolimab. These receptors were obtained from an adult with an advanced solid tumor such as melanoma, head and neck, liver or kidney cancer.

In this sample, this clone turned up a few times. This chain connects TRBV7-8 to TRBJ2-7; D not resolved. This CDR3 is built from 13 residues. V dropped 2 bases and J dropped 4 bases, with 9 bases sitting between them. From germline, CDR1 is SGHVS and CDR2 FQNEAQ. This chain's CDR3 is CASSLMEHYEQYV. DNA for the CDR3: TGTGCCAGCAGCTTAATGGAACATTACGAGCAGTACGTC.

This clone turned up a few times. Other DNA sequences of this sample code for an identical CDR3. The rearrangement joins TRBV7-6 to TRBJ2-5; D not certain. Germline CDR1 and CDR2: SGHVS and FNYEAQ. The CDR3 is 14 amino acids. The V and J ends lost 0 bases and 5 bases respectively, with 10 bases between them. The CDR3 nucleotides read TGTGCCAGCAGCTTAGCGGGCCATTCGGAGACCCAGTACTTC. Translating it yields CASSLAGHSETQYF.

The chain combines TRBV7-3 with TRBJ2-3; 10 nucleotides agree with TRBD2. The CDR3 has 15 amino acids. CDR1 and CDR2 from the germline V gene are SGHTA and FQGTGA. J was trimmed by 5 bases and V by 5 bases; bases with no gene match: 7. This chain's CDR3 is CASSLGLADRDTQYF. The CDR3 bases are TGTGCCAGCAGCCTAGGACTAGCGGACCGAGATACGCAGTATTTT.

The chain employs TRBV4-1 and TRBJ1-1; D remains ambiguous. This CDR3 contains 14 residues. Germline V gene sequence: CDR1 MGHRA, CDR2 YSYEKL. Deletions cut 1 base from V and 6 bases from J, with 12 bases between. The CDR3 protein is CASSQAGGQPEAFF. The CDR3 region has the DNA TGCGCCAGCAGCCAAGCGGGCGGGCAACCTGAAGCTTTCTTT.

This clone was counted a single time. The J gene is TRBJ1-3, the V gene TRBV28; D is uncertain. V lost 6 bases, J lost 3 bases, and 15 bases lay in between. The CDR3 sequence is 15 residues long. CDR1 is MDHEN, CDR2 SYDVKM, per germline. In nucleotides, the CDR3 is TGTGCCAGCAGAGCCGGCCGGGGTAGTGGAAACACCATATATTTT. It specifies CASRAGRGSGNTIYF.

This clone was recorded once. This rearrangement joins TRBV19 to TRBJ2-1; TRBD1 agrees at 9 bases. Per germline, CDR1 LNHDA and CDR2 SQIVND (reference sequence). The CDR3 consists of 15 residues. With V trimmed by 6 bases and J by 0 bases, 3 bases remained unmatched. CDR3 protein: CASRLQGASYNEQFF. The CDR3 DNA reads TGTGCCAGTAGGCTACAGGGGGCCTCCTACAATGAGCAGTTCTTC.

The gene calls are TRBV9 and TRBJ2-7; D gene ambiguous. The CDR3 sequence is 16 residues long. Germline V CDR1 and CDR2: SGDLS, YYNGEE. Deletions cut 0 bases from V and 0 bases from J, with 13 bases between. The CDR3 sequence: CASSVGGAPSSYEQYF. CDR3 DNA: TGTGCCAGCAGCGTAGGGGGTGCGCCGAGCTCCTACGAGCAGTACTTC.

V is TRBV18 and J is TRBJ2-3, with 8 bases aligning to TRBD2. CDR1 KGHSH and CDR2 LQKENI come from the germline V gene. CDR3 length: 15 residues. Unmatched junction bases numbered 9, after V lost 5 bases and J lost 5 bases. The CDR3 is CASSIPGGSRDTQYF. The CDR3 coding sequence is TGTGCCAGCTCAATCCCGGGGGGGTCACGAGATACGCAGTATTTT. Supplemented by reference TRBV18 and TRBJ2-3, the full variable domain reads NAGVMQNPRHLVRRRGQEARLRCSPMKGHSHVYWYRQLPEEGLKFMVYLQKENIIDESGMPKERFSAEFPKEGPSILRIQQVVRGDSAAYFCASSIPGGSRDTQYFGPGTRLTVL.

The V gene is TRBV5-1, the J gene TRBJ1-6, with 7 positions matching TRBD1. The CDR3 contains 14 residues. V gave up 2 bases and J gave up 6 bases; unmatched junction bases: 2. Germline V gives CDR1 SGHRS, CDR2 YFSETQ. The CDR3 protein is CASSFTGANSPLHF. The CDR3 DNA reads as TGCGCCAGCAGCTTTACAGGGGCTAATTCACCCCTCCACTTT.

This chain uses TRBV6-1 with TRBJ2-7; D might be TRBD1 (5 bases). Germline V lookup: CDR1 MNHNS, CDR2 SASEGT. The V end was cut by 5 bases, the J end by 4 bases, with 9 bases between. The CDR3 spans 12 residues. Here the CDR3 reads CASSRTNYEQYV. Here the CDR3 DNA reads TGTGCCAGCAGTAGGACAAATTACGAGCAGTACGTC.

The rearrangement uses TRBV7-2 and TRBJ2-1, with unresolved D. CDR1 and CDR2 (germline): SGHTA, FQGNSA. Trimming stripped 11 bases from V and 6 bases from J, with 14 bases between. The CDR3 is 12 amino acids. The chain's CDR3 is CASNRQPNEQFF. CDR3 nucleotides: TGTGCCTCTAACCGCCAGCCCAATGAGCAGTTCTTC.

This chain connects TRBV7-2 to TRBJ2-7, with a weak D call TRBD2 (5 bases). The CDR3 is made up of 15 amino acids. Germline V gene sequence: CDR1 SGHTA, CDR2 FQGNSA. Trimming cost V 8 bases and J 2 bases, with 19 bases left between them. The DNA of the CDR3 is TGTGCCAGCCGGTCAACCCGGGGTCCCCCCTACGAGCAGTACTTC. The encoded protein is CASRSTRGPPYEQYF. Filled out from reference TRBV7-2 and TRBJ2-7, the complete variable domain reads GAGVSQSPSNKVTEKGKDVELRCDPISGHTALYWYRQSLGQGLEFLIYFQGNSAPDKSGLPSDRFSAERTGGSVSTLTIQRTQQEDSAVYLCASRSTRGPPYEQYFGPGTRLTVT.

This chain joins TRBV5-6 and TRBJ1-1; 9 positions match TRBD1. Germline values: CDR1 SGHDT, CDR2 YYEEEE. V was pared by 3 bases and J by 5 bases, with 11 bases of the junction left unmatched. There are 16 residues in the CDR3. CDR3 in DNA: TGTGCCAGCAGCTCCACACCTGGACAGGGGAGTACTGAAGCTTTCTTT. Residues: CASSSTPGQGSTEAFF.

This chain connects TRBV6-5 to TRBJ2-3; 7 nucleotides line up with TRBD1. With 9 bases clipped from V and 3 bases from J, the junction kept 12 bases outside the gene matches. This CDR3 has 15 amino acids. Looked up from germline, CDR1 is MNHEY and CDR2 is SVGAGI. The CDR3 is CASLPTGIKTDTQYF. Written as DNA, the CDR3 is TGTGCCAGTCTGCCGACAGGGATCAAGACAGATACGCAGTATTTT.

The chain employs TRBV7-9 and TRBJ2-7, with D perhaps being TRBD1 or TRBD2 (7 bases each). The CDR3 loop spans 14 amino acids. Germline CDR1 reads SEHNR; CDR2 reads FQNEAQ (reference sequence). The V end lost 3 bases, the J end lost 6 bases, and 15 bases lay between the germline ends. CDR3 bases: TGTGCCAGCAGCTTTCCCTTCAGGGGGGGCGAGCAGTACTTC. The encoded protein is CASSFPFRGGEQYF.

This clone has just one count. This sequence joins TRBV5-6 and TRBJ1-1; the D gene is possibly TRBD1 (5 bases). CDR1 is SGHDT and CDR2 is YYEEEE in the germline V gene. V lost 3 bases to trimming and J lost 4 bases, with 13 bases between them. This CDR3 has 14 residues. The CDR3 here is CASSWGRESTEAFF. The CDR3 DNA is TGTGCCAGCAGCTGGGGACGGGAGAGCACTGAAGCTTTCTTT.

This chain connects TRBV11-1 to TRBJ2-2; tentative D call: TRBD2 (6 bases). The CDR3 totals 13 residues. Germline V gene sequence: CDR1 SGHAT, CDR2 FQDESV (reference sequence). Trimming pared 3 bases from V and 6 bases from J, leaving 8 bases between. CDR3 bases: TGTGCCAGCAGCTTTAGCGGTCCCGGGGAGCTGTTTTTT. This sequence encodes CASSFSGPGELFF.

V usage is TRBV29-1 and J usage is TRBJ1-1, with a possible D match to TRBD1 (6 bases). V was trimmed by 2 bases and J by 6 bases, leaving 19 bases between them. Looked up from germline, CDR1 is SQVTM and CDR2 is ANQGSEA. There are 15 residues in the CDR3. In nucleotides, the CDR3 is TGCAGCGTTGAAAAGTTCGGTTGGGGGGCCGCTGAAGCTTTCTTT. It encodes CSVEKFGWGAAEAFF.

V is TRBV2 and J is TRBJ1-5, with D hard to call. The V end lost 7 bases, the J end lost 3 bases, and 10 bases lay between the germline ends. The germline V gene has CDR1 SNHLY and CDR2 FYNNEI. The CDR3 is 13 residues long. CDR3: CASTRETNQPQHF. In DNA, the CDR3 is TGTGCCAGCACGAGGGAAACCAATCAGCCCCAGCATTTT.

This chain joins TRBV7-8 and TRBJ2-1; 7 bases map to TRBD2. This CDR3 is built from 14 residues. Germline V gene lookup returns CDR1 SGHVS and CDR2 FQNEAQ. The V segment lost 4 bases and the J segment 14 bases; nucleotides outside the gene matches: 14. The CDR3 bases are TGTGCCAGCAGCTCCCCGGGTTGGAGGGAGGGAAAGTTCTTC. Encoded protein: CASSSPGWREGKFF.

V and J are TRBV28 and TRBJ2-7; no definite D call. The V gene lost 1 base and the J gene lost 7 bases, with 5 bases spanning the gap. From germline, CDR1 is MDHEN and CDR2 SYDVKM. The CDR3 extends over 11 amino acids. The CDR3 region is CASSLFQEQYF. The CDR3 region has the DNA TGTGCCAGCAGTTTATTCCAGGAGCAGTACTTC.

The chain has TRBV7-8 and TRBJ1-1; D perhaps matches TRBD1 (5 bases). Germline CDR1 reads SGHVS; CDR2 reads FQNEAQ. The V end was cut by 6 bases, the J end by 4 bases, with 24 bases between. The CDR3 is 17 amino acids. The CDR3 loop is CASRRLPQDIFVTEAFF. The CDR3 DNA is TGTGCCAGCAGACGACTTCCACAGGATATTTTTGTCACTGAAGCTTTCTTT.

The chain combines TRBV9 with TRBJ1-2; tentatively, D is TRBD1 (5 bases). Germline CDR1 is SGDLS and CDR2 is YYNGEE. The V end was cut by 0 bases, the J end by 7 bases, with 10 bases between. The CDR3 extends over 13 amino acids. The CDR3 region is CASSVGPGTGYTF. CDR3 DNA: TGTGCCAGCAGCGTAGGGCCAGGGACTGGCTACACCTTC.

The chain carries TRBV11-2 and TRBJ2-1, with 7 bases aligning to TRBD2. CDR1 and CDR2 (germline): SGHAT, FQNNGV. The CDR3 length is 18 residues. V shed 0 bases and J 1 base; nucleotides not matched to a gene: 9. The CDR3 region is CASSLDLRLGGSYNEQFF. Written as DNA, the CDR3 is TGTGCCAGCAGCTTAGATCTTCGATTGGGAGGGTCCTACAATGAGCAGTTCTTC.

This sequence joins TRBV27 and TRBJ1-6, with TRBD1 matching 10 bases. V was pared by 5 bases and J by 0 bases, with 10 bases of the junction left unmatched. Looked up from germline, CDR1 is MNHEY and CDR2 is SMNVEV (reference sequence). CDR3 length equals 19 residues. CDR3 loop: CASSDRRTGGSSYNSPLHF. The CDR3, as DNA: TGTGCCAGCAGTGACCGCCGGACAGGGGGAAGCTCCTATAATTCACCCCTCCACTTT.

The chain recombines TRBV29-1 with TRBJ2-5; TRBD1 agrees at 7 bases. CDR1 SQVTM and CDR2 ANQGSEA come from the germline V gene. The CDR3 is made up of 12 amino acids. With V trimmed by 4 bases and J by 5 bases, 4 bases remained unmatched. CDR3 nucleotide sequence: TGCAGCGTTGGAGTCAGGGGGGAGACCCAGTACTTC. Its protein product is CSVGVRGETQYF.

V usage is TRBV2 and J usage is TRBJ2-6; the D is unclear. Germline lookup yields CDR1 SNHLY and CDR2 FYNNEI. This CDR3 spans 12 amino acids. Trimming left V 7 bases short and J 0 bases short, with 1 base between. CDR3 DNA: TGTGCCAGCAACTCTGGGGCCAACGTCCTGACTTTC. Its protein is CASNSGANVLTF.

This chain uses TRBV4-2 with TRBJ1-2, with D perhaps TRBD1 (5 bases). The CDR3 runs to 16 residues. The V gene's germline CDR1 is LGHNA and CDR2 YNFKEQ. V was clipped by 6 bases and J by 0 bases, with 17 bases between them. The CDR3 protein is CASSALDRKANYGYTF. The DNA for the CDR3 is TGTGCCAGCAGTGCCCTAGACAGAAAAGCTAACTATGGCTACACCTTC.

This clone has more than one count but fewer than ten. This chain uses TRBV7-9 with TRBJ1-2; D unresolved. Germline-derived CDR1 and CDR2 are SEHNR and FQNEAQ (reference sequence). The CDR3 extends over 12 amino acids. Trimming shortened V by 3 bases and J by 8 bases, and 10 bases separated the two germline ends. The CDR3 here is CASSFAPGGYTF. The CDR3 region has the DNA TGTGCCAGCAGCTTTGCGCCGGGAGGCTACACCTTC.

J is TRBJ1-5 and V is TRBV2, with D perhaps matching TRBD1 (6 bases). The CDR3 runs 17 residues. Per germline, CDR1 SNHLY and CDR2 FYNNEI. V was clipped by 5 bases and J by 0 bases, with 17 bases between them. This CDR3 is CASSYRERGASNQPQHF. In nucleotides, the CDR3 is TGTGCCAGCAGTTACCGGGAGAGGGGGGCTAGCAATCAGCCCCAGCATTTT. The full variable domain, completed using reference TRBV2 and TRBJ1-5, is EPEVTQTPSHQVTQMGQEVILRCVPISNHLYFYWYRQILGQKVEFLVSFYNNEISEKSEIFDDQFSVERPDGSNFTLKIRSTKLEDSAMYFCASSYRERGASNQPQHFGDGTRLSIL.

J is TRBJ1-1 and V is TRBV6-5; D is ambiguous. Germline CDR1 MNHEY, CDR2 SVGAGI. The CDR3 is 11 amino acids. The V and J ends lost 4 bases and 4 bases respectively, with 4 bases between them. The CDR3 nucleotides are TGTGCCAGCAGTTCCTCCACTGAAGCTTTCTTT. Translating it yields CASSSSTEAFF.